This T cell receptor beta chain was found in a study of blood T cell repertoires in COVID-19. This clone has just one count. V was pared by 0 bases and J by 6 bases, with 6 bases between. Germline loops: CDR1 SGHTA, CDR2 FQGTGA. This CDR3 has 13 amino acids. Assay used: immunoSEQ multiplex PCR; TCRdb lists only in-frame clones, some missing. The sample holds about 150,000 clones, about 86% seen once. This rearrangement joins TRBV7-3 to TRBJ2-4; D is perhaps TRBD2 (6 bases). This sequence was found in a man aged 65-85 years with acute or convalescent COVID-19. The source material was peripheral blood. CDR3: CASSLTGGNIQYF. CDR3 in DNA: TGTGCCAGCAGCTTAACCGGGGGAAACATTCAGTACTTC.